The entry below gives a single TCR beta chain sequence along with its context. TCRdb used MiXCR to reprocess the 5' RACE reads, holding one entry per CDR3 protein. There are 98,000 or so distinct CDR3 sequences in the sample; 15% to 20% occur only once, and roughly 5.5% lies in the top ten. The CDR3 is made up of 12 amino acids. Trimming removed 1 base from V and 6 bases from J, with 8 bases in between. Germline V gene sequence: CDR1 SGHNT, CDR2 YYREEE (reference sequence). This specimen comes from a study of T-cell memory formation after mild COVID-19. The TCR originated in a man younger than 35 who had mild COVID-19 (a few samples of this study predate the infection). Cell type and time point are not known. The chain uses TRBV5-4 and TRBJ2-7; the D gene is possibly TRBD2 (6 bases). Sequencing was done on a sample of PBMCs or a T cell subset sorted from them (not recorded which). CDR3 in DNA: TGTGCCAGCAGCTTGTTGCGGGGCGAGCAGTACTTC. Protein: CASSLLRGEQYF.